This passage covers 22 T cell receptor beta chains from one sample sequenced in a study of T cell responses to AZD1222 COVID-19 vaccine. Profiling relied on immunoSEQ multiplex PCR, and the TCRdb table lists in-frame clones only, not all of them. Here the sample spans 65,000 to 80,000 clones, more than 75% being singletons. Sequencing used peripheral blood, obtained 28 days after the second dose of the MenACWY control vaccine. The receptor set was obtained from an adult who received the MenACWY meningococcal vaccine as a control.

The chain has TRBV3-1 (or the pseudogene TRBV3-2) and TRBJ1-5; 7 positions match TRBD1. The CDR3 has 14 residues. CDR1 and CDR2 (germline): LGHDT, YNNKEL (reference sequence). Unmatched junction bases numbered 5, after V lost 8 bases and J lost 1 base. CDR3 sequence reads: CASSRQGSNQPQHF. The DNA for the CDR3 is TGTGCCAGCTCGAGACAGGGCAGCAATCAGCCCCAGCATTTT.

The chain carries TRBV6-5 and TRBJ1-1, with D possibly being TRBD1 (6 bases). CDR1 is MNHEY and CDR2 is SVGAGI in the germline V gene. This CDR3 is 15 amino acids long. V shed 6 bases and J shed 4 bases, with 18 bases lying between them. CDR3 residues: CASSTTPGAITEAFF. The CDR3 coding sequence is TGTGCCAGCAGCACAACCCCGGGGGCGATCACTGAAGCTTTCTTT.

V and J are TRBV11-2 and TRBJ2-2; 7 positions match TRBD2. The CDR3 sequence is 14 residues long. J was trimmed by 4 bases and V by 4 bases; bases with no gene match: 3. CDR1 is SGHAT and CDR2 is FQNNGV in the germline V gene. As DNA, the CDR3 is TGTGCCAGCAGCTGGACTAGTCCCACCGGGGAGCTGTTTTTT. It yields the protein CASSWTSPTGELFF.

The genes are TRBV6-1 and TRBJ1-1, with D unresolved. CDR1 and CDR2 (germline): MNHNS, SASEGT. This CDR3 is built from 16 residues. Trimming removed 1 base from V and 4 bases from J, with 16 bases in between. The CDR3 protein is CASSEEGRTGGTEAFF. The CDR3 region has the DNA TGTGCCAGCAGTGAAGAGGGCAGGACGGGAGGCACTGAAGCTTTCTTT.

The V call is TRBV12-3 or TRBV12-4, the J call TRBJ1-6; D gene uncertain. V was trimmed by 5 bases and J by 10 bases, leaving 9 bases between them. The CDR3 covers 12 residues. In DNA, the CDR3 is TGTGCCAGCAGTCTCCGTCGGTCACCCCTCCACTTT. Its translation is CASSLRRSPLHF.

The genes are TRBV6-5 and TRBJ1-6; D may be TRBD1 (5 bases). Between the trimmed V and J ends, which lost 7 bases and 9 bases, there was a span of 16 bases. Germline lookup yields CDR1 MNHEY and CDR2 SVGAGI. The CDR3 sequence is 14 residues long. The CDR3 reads CASTGQGRASPLHF. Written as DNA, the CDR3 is TGTGCCAGCACGGGTCAGGGCCGGGCTTCACCCCTCCACTTT.

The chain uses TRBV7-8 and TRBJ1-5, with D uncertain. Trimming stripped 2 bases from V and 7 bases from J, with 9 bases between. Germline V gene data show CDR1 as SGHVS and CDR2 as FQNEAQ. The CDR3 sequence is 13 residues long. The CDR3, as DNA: TGTGCCAGCAGCTTAACGAGTGTCCAGCCCCAGCATTTT. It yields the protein CASSLTSVQPQHF. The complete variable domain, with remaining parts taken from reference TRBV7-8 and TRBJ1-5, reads GAGVSQSPRYKVAKRGQDVALRCDPISGHVSLFWYQQALGQGPEFLTYFQNEAQLDKSGLPSDRFFAERPEGSVSTLKIQRTQQEDSAVYLCASSLTSVQPQHFGDGTRLSIL.

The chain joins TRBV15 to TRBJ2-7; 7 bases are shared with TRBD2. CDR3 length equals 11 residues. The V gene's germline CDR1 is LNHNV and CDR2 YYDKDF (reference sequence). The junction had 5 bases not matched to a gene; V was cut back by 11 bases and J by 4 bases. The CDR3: CASPGGYEQYF. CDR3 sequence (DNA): TGTGCCTCACCGGGGGGATACGAGCAGTACTTC.

The CDR3 spells CASSDTGTGLADTQYF. CDR3 nucleotide sequence: TGTGCCAGCAGCGATACCGGGACAGGGCTGGCAGATACGCAGTATTTT. This rearrangement joins TRBV11-3 to TRBJ2-3; 9 bases agree with TRBD1. CDR1 SGHNT and CDR2 YENEEA come from the germline V gene. V shed 5 bases, J shed 4 bases, and the junction held 10 bases outside the gene matches. The CDR3 has 16 residues.

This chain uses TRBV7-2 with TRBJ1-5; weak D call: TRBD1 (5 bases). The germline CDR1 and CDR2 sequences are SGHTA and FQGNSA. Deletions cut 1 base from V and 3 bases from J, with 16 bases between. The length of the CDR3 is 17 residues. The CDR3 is CASSLVSARASNQPQHF. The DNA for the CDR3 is TGTGCCAGCAGCTTAGTGTCCGCCAGGGCCTCCAATCAGCCCCAGCATTTT.

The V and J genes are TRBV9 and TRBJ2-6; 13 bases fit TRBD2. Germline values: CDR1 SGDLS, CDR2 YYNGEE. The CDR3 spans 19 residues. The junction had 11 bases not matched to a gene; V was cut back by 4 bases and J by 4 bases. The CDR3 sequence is CASSIRLAGGPMGANVLTF. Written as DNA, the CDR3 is TGTGCCAGCAGCATTCGACTAGCGGGAGGTCCTATGGGGGCCAACGTCCTGACTTTC.

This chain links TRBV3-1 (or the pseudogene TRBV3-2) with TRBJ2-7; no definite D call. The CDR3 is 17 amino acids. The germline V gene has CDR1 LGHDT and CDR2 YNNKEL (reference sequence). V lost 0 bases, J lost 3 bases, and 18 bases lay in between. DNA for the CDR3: TGTGCCAGCAGCCAAGAATTGGGCCTCAGCGAATACTACGAGCAGTACTTC. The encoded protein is CASSQELGLSEYYEQYF.

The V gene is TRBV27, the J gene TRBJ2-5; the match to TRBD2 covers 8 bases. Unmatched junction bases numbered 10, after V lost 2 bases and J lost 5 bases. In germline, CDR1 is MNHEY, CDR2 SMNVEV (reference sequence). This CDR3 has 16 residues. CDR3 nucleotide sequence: TGTGCCAGCAGTTTAGACGTCGGGGGGGCAGGGGAGACCCAGTACTTC. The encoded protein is CASSLDVGGAGETQYF.

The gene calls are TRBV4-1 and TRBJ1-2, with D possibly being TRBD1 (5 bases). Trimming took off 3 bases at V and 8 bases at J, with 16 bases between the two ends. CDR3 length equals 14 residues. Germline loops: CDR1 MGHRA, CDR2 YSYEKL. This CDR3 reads CASSQGRGSGGYTF. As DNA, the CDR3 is TGCGCCAGCAGCCAGGGACGAGGGTCAGGAGGCTACACCTTC.

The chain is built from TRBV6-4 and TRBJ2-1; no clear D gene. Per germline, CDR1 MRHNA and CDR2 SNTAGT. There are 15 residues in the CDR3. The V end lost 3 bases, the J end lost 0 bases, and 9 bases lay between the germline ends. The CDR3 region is CASSEEYSSYNEQFF. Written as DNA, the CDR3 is TGTGCCAGCAGTGAAGAGTATAGCTCCTACAATGAGCAGTTCTTC.

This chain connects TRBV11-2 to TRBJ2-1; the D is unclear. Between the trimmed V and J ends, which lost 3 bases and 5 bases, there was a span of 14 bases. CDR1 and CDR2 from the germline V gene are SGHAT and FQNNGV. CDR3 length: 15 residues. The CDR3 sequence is CASSFSRVLNNEQFF. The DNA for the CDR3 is TGTGCCAGCAGCTTCTCGCGTGTGTTGAACAATGAGCAGTTCTTC. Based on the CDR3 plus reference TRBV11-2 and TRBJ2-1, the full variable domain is EAGVAQSPRYKIIEKRQSVAFWCNPISGHATLYWYQQILGQGPKLLIQFQNNGVVDDSQLPKDRFSAERLKGVDSTLKIQPAKLEDSAVYLCASSFSRVLNNEQFFGPGTRLTVL.

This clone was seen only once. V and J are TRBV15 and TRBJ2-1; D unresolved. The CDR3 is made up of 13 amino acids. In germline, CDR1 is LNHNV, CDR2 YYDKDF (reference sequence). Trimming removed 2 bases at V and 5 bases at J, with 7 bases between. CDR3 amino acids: CATSRPADNEQFF. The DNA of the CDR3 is TGTGCCACCAGCAGACCCGCGGACAATGAGCAGTTCTTC.

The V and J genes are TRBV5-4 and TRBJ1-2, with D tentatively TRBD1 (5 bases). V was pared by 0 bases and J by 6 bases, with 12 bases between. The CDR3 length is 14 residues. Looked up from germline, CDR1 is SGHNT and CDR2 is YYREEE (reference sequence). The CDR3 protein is CASSLEAGRDGYTF. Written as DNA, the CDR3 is TGTGCCAGCAGCTTGGAGGCAGGGAGAGATGGCTACACCTTC.

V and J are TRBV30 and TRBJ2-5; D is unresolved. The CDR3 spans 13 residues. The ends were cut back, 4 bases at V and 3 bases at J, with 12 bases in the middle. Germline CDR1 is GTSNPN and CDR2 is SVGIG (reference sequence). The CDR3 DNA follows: TGTGCCTGGAACGGTGACTCGGAAGAGACCCAGTACTTC. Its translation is CAWNGDSEETQYF.

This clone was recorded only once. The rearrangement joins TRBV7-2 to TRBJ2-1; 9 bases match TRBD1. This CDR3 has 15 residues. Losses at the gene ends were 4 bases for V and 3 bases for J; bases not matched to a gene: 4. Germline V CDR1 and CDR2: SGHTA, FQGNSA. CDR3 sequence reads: CASSSQGAYYNEQFF. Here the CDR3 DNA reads TGTGCCAGCAGCTCACAGGGGGCCTACTACAATGAGCAGTTCTTC.

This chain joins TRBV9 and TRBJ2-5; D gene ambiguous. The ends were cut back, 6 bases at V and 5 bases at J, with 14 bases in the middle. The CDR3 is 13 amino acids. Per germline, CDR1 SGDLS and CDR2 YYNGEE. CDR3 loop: CASNRQFGETQYF. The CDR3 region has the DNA TGTGCCAGCAACCGCCAATTCGGGGAGACCCAGTACTTC.

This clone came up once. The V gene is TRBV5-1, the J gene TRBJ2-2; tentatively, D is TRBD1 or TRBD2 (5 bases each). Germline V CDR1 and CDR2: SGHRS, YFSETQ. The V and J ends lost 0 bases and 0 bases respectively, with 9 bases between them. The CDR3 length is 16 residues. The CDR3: CASSLDGGSNTGELFF. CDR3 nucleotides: TGCGCCAGCAGCTTGGATGGGGGTTCGAACACCGGGGAGCTGTTTTTT.